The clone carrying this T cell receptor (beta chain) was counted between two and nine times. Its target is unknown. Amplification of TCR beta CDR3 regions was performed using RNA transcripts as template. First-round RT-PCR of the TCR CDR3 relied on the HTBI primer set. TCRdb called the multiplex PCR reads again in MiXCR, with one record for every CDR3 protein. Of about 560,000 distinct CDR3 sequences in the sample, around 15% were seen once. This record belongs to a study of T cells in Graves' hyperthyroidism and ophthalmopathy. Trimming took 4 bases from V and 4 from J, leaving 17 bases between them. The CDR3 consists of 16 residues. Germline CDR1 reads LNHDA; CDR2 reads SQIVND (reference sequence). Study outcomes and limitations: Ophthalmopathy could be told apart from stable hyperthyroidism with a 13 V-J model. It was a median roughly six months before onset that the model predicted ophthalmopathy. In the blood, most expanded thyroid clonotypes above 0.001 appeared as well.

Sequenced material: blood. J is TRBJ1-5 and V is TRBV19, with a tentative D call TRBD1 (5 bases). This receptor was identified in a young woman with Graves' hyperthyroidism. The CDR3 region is CASSTGSGTANQPQHF. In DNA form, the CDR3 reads TGTGCCAGTAGTACAGGATCCGGGACGGCTAATCAGCCCCAGCATTTT.